This T cell receptor beta chain was obtained from a study of regulatory T cells in long-lasting Graves disease. Time point specified: persistent/refractory GD, antithyroid drugs over 5 years with positive TRAb. Scientists built the TCR library using RNA that was extracted from PBMCs. There are 15 residues in the CDR3. CDR1 is SGHTA, CDR2 FQGNSA, per germline. V shed 5 bases and J shed 7 bases, with 20 bases lying between them. With iRepertoire HTBI primers and Arm-PCR of CDR3 regions, TCR beta libraries were built. Each CDR3 protein gets one entry after TCRdb re-called the multiplex PCR reads with MiXCR. The table lists about 460,000 distinct CDR3 sequences, roughly 22% of them singletons. This clonotype was observed a handful of times.

The chain has TRBV7-2 and TRBJ1-1; D is perhaps TRBD1 (6 bases). The material sequenced was peripheral blood mononuclear cells (PBMCs), taken when the disease was refractory, from a patient treated with antithyroid drugs. The clonotype originates from a female donor with Graves disease. In nucleotides, the CDR3 is TGTGCCAGCAGCCTTTGGGCAGGGGAAAACGGTGAAGCTTTCTTT. This translates into CASSLWAGENGEAFF. Full variable domain (remainder filled in from reference TRBV7-2 and TRBJ1-1): GAGVSQSPSNKVTEKGKDVELRCDPISGHTALYWYRQSLGQGLEFLIYFQGNSAPDKSGLPSDRFSAERTGGSVSTLTIQRTQQEDSAVYLCASSLWAGENGEAFFGQGTRLTVV.